The clone carrying this TCR beta chain was detected only once. This specimen comes from a study of immune cell composition in non-small cell lung cancer. At the level of the study: Tumours were mainly lung adenocarcinoma or squamous cell carcinoma.

This CDR3 contains 12 residues. The germline CDR1 and CDR2 sequences are SNHLY and FYNNEI. V was shortened by 5 bases and J by 8 bases, with 9 bases between the two germline ends. Assay used: immunoSEQ multiplex PCR; TCRdb lists only in-frame clones, some missing. There are roughly 15,000 clones in the sample; around four fifths occur only once, and approximately 9.2% lies in the top ten. Normal lung sampling was at least 3 cm from the tumour, as distant as possible. Frozen unsorted single-cell suspensions supplied the genomic DNA. The sample was also reused in another study, on CD4 T cells in lung cancer. In that study: Blood T cells were screened for responses to candidate mutation neoepitopes.

This chain joins TRBV2 and TRBJ1-4; D gene uncertain. This receptor was taken from a human donor with non-small cell lung cancer. Sequencing was performed on non-adjacent lung tissue. The CDR3 sequence: CASSRLGEKLFF. CDR3 DNA sequence: TGTGCCAGCAGTCGCCTCGGGGAAAAACTGTTTTTT.